This T cell receptor (beta chain) was sequenced for a study of blood T cell repertoires in COVID-19. About the study: Whether acute or convalescent, the COVID-19 samples came from the United States, Italy and Spain.

Germline V gives CDR1 MNHEY, CDR2 SMNVEV (reference sequence). CDR3 length: 14 amino acids. The V and J ends lost 6 bases and 7 bases, in that order; junction bases with no gene match: 9. This table comes from immunoSEQ multiplex PCR, and its TCRdb copy is limited to in-frame clones, with some not included. The data show roughly 120,000 clones, around 85% seen once. Source material: peripheral blood. This TCR derives from a man aged 55 to 70 with acute or convalescent COVID-19. The V and J genes are TRBV27 and TRBJ1-5, with 7 bases fitting TRBD1. CDR3 DNA: TGTGCCAGCAGCCGGACAGGTGAATACCAGCCCCAGCATTTT. Amino acid sequence: CASSRTGEYQPQHF.